What follows are 22 T cell receptor beta chains derived from one specimen sequenced in a study of CD8 T cells in ankylosing spondylitis. Antigens of these TCRs are unknown. Broader study findings: A TCR beta motif of several highly homologous variants seemed to mark ankylosing spondylitis blood.

Via MiXCR, TCRdb re-called the 5' RACE reads, giving one row per CDR3 protein. The sample has approximately 440,000 distinct CDR3 sequences; approximately 17% are singletons. The sample consisted of blood, either unsorted or a sorted T cell fraction (not recorded which). The receptors derive from a male donor with ankylosing spondylitis.

The chain joins TRBV20-1 to TRBJ1-5, with D possibly matching TRBD1 (6 bases). Trimming took off 5 bases at V and 2 bases at J, with 16 bases between the two ends. Germline V gives CDR1 DFQATT, CDR2 SNEGSKA (reference sequence). The length of the CDR3 is 15 residues. The CDR3 nucleotides are TGCAGTGCTCAGAAGGGGGGCCCAGGCAATCAGCCCCAGCATTTT. This codes for CSAQKGGPGNQPQHF.

The CDR3 bases are TGTGCCCGCACGACAGGGGGAAGCCAAGAGACCCAGTACTTC. Its protein product is CARTTGGSQETQYF. The chain couples TRBV30 to TRBJ2-5; 9 bases align to TRBD1. This CDR3 contains 14 residues. From germline, CDR1 is GTSNPN and CDR2 SVGIG (reference sequence). Trimming removed 8 bases from V and 1 base from J; junction bases left unmatched: 8.

V is TRBV20-1 and J is TRBJ1-1, with D possibly TRBD1 on 6 matching bases. Germline loops: CDR1 DFQATT, CDR2 SNEGSKA (reference sequence). V lost 0 bases and J 8 bases, leaving 31 bases between the germline ends. This CDR3 contains 19 residues. The CDR3 spells CSAREIRRVFLLGGLEAFF. CDR3 nucleotide sequence: TGCAGTGCTAGAGAAATTCGGAGAGTATTTCTCTTAGGGGGACTCGAAGCTTTCTTT.

The chain carries TRBV18 and TRBJ2-7; the match to TRBD2 covers 11 bases. Germline assignment: CDR1 KGHSH and CDR2 LQKENI. The CDR3 is 17 amino acids. After removal of 4 bases from V and 2 bases from J, the junction contained 10 bases not matched to a gene. The CDR3 coding sequence is TGTGCCAGCTCACAAGGGACTAGCGGAGGGTCACCCTACGAGCAGTACTTC. Protein sequence: CASSQGTSGGSPYEQYF.

There are many counts of this clonotype. The chain is built from TRBV5-1 and TRBJ2-3; TRBD1 agrees at 8 bases. The length of the CDR3 is 14 residues. Trimming removed 4 bases from V and 2 bases from J; junction bases left unmatched: 3. Germline V gene sequence: CDR1 SGHRS, CDR2 YFSETQ. As DNA, the CDR3 is TGCGCCAGCAGCCCGGACAGGGCCACAGATACGCAGTATTTT. Its translation is CASSPDRATDTQYF.

This clonotype was counted only a few times. The gene calls are TRBV4-2 and TRBJ2-1, with 10 nucleotides matching TRBD2. Germline CDR1 reads LGHNA; CDR2 reads YNFKEQ. The CDR3 is made up of 16 amino acids. Trimming removed 1 base from V and 2 bases from J; junction bases left unmatched: 2. CDR3 nucleotides: TGTGCCAGCAGCCAAGTCAGCGGGGGGGCCTACAATGAGCAGTTCTTC. Amino acid sequence: CASSQVSGGAYNEQFF.

This clonotype appeared a few times. The J gene is TRBJ2-2, the V gene TRBV7-3, with D maybe TRBD1 (6 bases). Germline V gene sequence: CDR1 SGHTA, CDR2 FQGTGA. The CDR3 runs 14 residues. Deletions cut 4 bases from V and 5 bases from J, with 11 bases between. The CDR3 here is CASSSLQGTGELFF. The CDR3 bases are TGTGCCAGCAGCTCCTTACAGGGAACCGGGGAGCTGTTTTTT.

This clonotype was counted between two and nine times. The gene calls are TRBV5-5 and TRBJ1-1; D gene uncertain. The V gene's germline CDR1 is SGHKS and CDR2 YYEKEE (reference sequence). V shed 1 base and J shed 1 base, with 8 bases lying between them. This CDR3 is built from 14 residues. The CDR3 nucleotides read TGTGCCAGCAGCTTGTCCGCCCCGAACACTGAAGCTTTCTTT. The encoded protein is CASSLSAPNTEAFF.

The chain carries TRBV14 and TRBJ2-1; 8 bases are a match to TRBD2. Germline CDR1 reads SGHDN; CDR2 reads FVKESK. The trim removed 4 bases at V and 2 bases at J, leaving 4 bases unmatched. The CDR3 is made up of 15 amino acids. CDR3 coding DNA: TGTGCCAGCAGCCCCTATAGCGGGGCCTACAATGAGCAGTTCTTC. Encoded protein: CASSPYSGAYNEQFF.

V and J are TRBV3-1 and TRBJ1-2, with D maybe TRBD1 (6 bases). CDR3 length: 15 residues. V shed 2 bases and J shed 4 bases, with 14 bases lying between them. Germline V gives CDR1 LGHDT, CDR2 YNNKEL (reference sequence). CDR3 sequence reads: CASSQRQDMPYGYTF. CDR3 bases: TGTGCCAGCAGCCAACGACAGGACATGCCCTATGGCTACACCTTC.

The CDR3 region has the DNA TGTGCCAGCAGTTTCGTAAATTCACCCCTCCACTTT. It is translated as CASSFVNSPLHF. The chain links TRBV12-3 or TRBV12-4 to TRBJ1-6; D unclear. Trimming took off 3 bases at V and 7 bases at J, with 4 bases between the two ends. The CDR3 length is 12 residues.

This clonotype was seen only a few times. This rearrangement joins TRBV3-1 to TRBJ2-3; the D gene is possibly TRBD2 (6 bases). Germline V lookup: CDR1 LGHDT, CDR2 YNNKEL (reference sequence). CDR3 length equals 17 residues. Trimming shortened V by 0 bases and J by 1 base, and 14 bases separated the two germline ends. The CDR3 loop reads CASSQDAGGRGTDTQYF. The CDR3 bases are TGTGCCAGCAGCCAAGACGCCGGGGGAAGGGGCACAGATACGCAGTATTTT.

The V call is TRBV5-1, the J call TRBJ1-1; TRBD1 is a possible D gene (6 bases). This CDR3 contains 12 residues. The germline V gene has CDR1 SGHRS and CDR2 YFSETQ. The germline V and J ends were trimmed by 5 bases and 3 bases, with 8 bases remaining between them. CDR3: CASSKGDTEAFF. For the CDR3, the DNA is TGCGCCAGCAGTAAGGGGGACACTGAAGCTTTCTTT.

The chain links TRBV28 to TRBJ1-2; a possible D gene is TRBD1 (5 bases). The CDR3 covers 16 residues. Deletions cut 3 bases from V and 5 bases from J, with 19 bases between. Per the germline V gene, CDR1 is MDHEN and CDR2 is SYDVKM. Here the CDR3 reads CASSFSSLGRQYGYTF. The CDR3 DNA reads TGTGCCAGCAGTTTTTCCTCCTTGGGACGGCAGTATGGCTACACCTTC.

This clonotype has at least ten counts. The gene calls are TRBV20-1 and TRBJ1-6; 8 bases fit TRBD1. This CDR3 comprises 16 residues. Trimming at V came to 5 bases and at J to 1 base, leaving 7 bases not matched to a gene. Germline CDR1 and CDR2: DFQATT and SNEGSKA (reference sequence). The DNA for the CDR3 is TGCAGTGCTCGACAGGGGAGAGGGTCCTATAATTCACCCCTCCACTTT. It encodes CSARQGRGSYNSPLHF.

The chain uses TRBV2 and TRBJ2-2, with D possibly matching TRBD2 (6 bases). Germline assignment: CDR1 SNHLY and CDR2 FYNNEI. This CDR3 region has 14 residues. Trimming removed 6 bases from V and 3 bases from J, with 11 bases in between. This CDR3 reads CASSRTTHTGELFF. CDR3 coding DNA: TGTGCCAGCAGCAGGACTACTCACACCGGGGAGCTGTTTTTT. The full variable domain, completed using reference TRBV2 and TRBJ2-2, is EPEVTQTPSHQVTQMGQEVILRCVPISNHLYFYWYRQILGQKVEFLVSFYNNEISEKSEIFDDQFSVERPDGSNFTLKIRSTKLEDSAMYFCASSRTTHTGELFFGEGSRLTVL.

The chain couples TRBV30 to TRBJ2-7; no clear D gene. Deletions cut 4 bases from V and 3 bases from J, with 7 bases between. The CDR3 spans 11 residues. CDR1 is GTSNPN and CDR2 is SVGIG in the germline V gene (reference sequence). The CDR3 spells CAWTISYEQYF. CDR3 sequence (DNA): TGTGCCTGGACCATTAGCTACGAGCAGTACTTC.

This clonotype was recorded at least ten times. V and J are TRBV12-3 or TRBV12-4 and TRBJ2-1; 11 bases agree with TRBD2. CDR3 length: 15 residues. Unmatched junction bases numbered 6, after V lost 6 bases and J lost 5 bases. CDR3 amino acids: CASSAGTSGHNEQFF. Here the CDR3 DNA reads TGTGCCAGCAGCGCCGGGACTAGCGGACACAATGAGCAGTTCTTC.

CDR3 nucleotides: TGTGCCAGCAGTGAAGACAGGGGCTCTTCCTACGAGCAGTACTTC. It specifies CASSEDRGSSYEQYF. V and J are TRBV6-1 and TRBJ2-7; 7 bases are shared with TRBD1. The CDR3 spans 15 residues. The germline CDR1 and CDR2 sequences are MNHNS and SASEGT. The V and J ends lost 1 base and 1 base, in that order; junction bases with no gene match: 4.

The V call is TRBV7-3, the J call TRBJ1-1; 8 bases are a match to TRBD1. Germline lookup yields CDR1 SGHTA and CDR2 FQGTGA. The CDR3 length is 16 residues. Trimming cost V 4 bases and J 2 bases; bases outside gene matches: 9. The CDR3 reads CASSSKGQGPNTEAFF. In DNA form, the CDR3 reads TGTGCCAGCAGCTCCAAAGGACAGGGTCCAAACACTGAAGCTTTCTTT.

The V and J genes are TRBV7-2 and TRBJ2-2; a possible D gene is TRBD2 (5 bases). The CDR3 runs to 16 residues. Germline-derived CDR1 and CDR2 are SGHTA and FQGNSA. Trimming took off 5 bases at V and 7 bases at J, with 20 bases between the two ends. CDR3 in amino acids: CASSLNVIRAGGELFF. The CDR3 bases are TGTGCCAGCAGCCTCAACGTGATAAGGGCGGGCGGGGAGCTGTTTTTT. Looking up the rest from reference TRBV7-2 and TRBJ2-2 gives the full variable domain: GAGVSQSPSNKVTEKGKDVELRCDPISGHTALYWYRQSLGQGLEFLIYFQGNSAPDKSGLPSDRFSAERTGGSVSTLTIQRTQQEDSAVYLCASSLNVIRAGGELFFGEGSRLTVL.

The chain combines TRBV6-2 or TRBV6-3 with TRBJ1-5; weak D call: TRBD1 (5 bases). This CDR3 region has 18 residues. With 2 bases removed from V and 4 bases from J, the gap between germline ends came to 21 bases. CDR1 and CDR2 (germline): MNHEY, SVGEGT. The CDR3 DNA is TGTGCCAGCAGTTACACTCCAGGGAAATCGGAACGGAATCAGCCCCAGCATTTT. Translated, it gives CASSYTPGKSERNQPQHF.